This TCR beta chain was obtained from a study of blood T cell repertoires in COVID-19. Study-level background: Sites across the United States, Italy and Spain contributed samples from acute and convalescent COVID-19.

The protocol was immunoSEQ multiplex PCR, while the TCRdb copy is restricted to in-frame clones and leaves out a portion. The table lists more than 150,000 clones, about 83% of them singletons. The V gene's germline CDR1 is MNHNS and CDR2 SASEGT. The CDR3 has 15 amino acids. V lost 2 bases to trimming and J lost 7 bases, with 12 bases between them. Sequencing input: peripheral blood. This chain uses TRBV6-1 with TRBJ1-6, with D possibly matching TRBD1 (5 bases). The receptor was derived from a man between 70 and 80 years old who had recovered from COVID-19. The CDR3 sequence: CASSEYKGRNSPLHF. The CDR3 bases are TGTGCCAGCAGTGAATATAAGGGGAGGAATTCACCCCTCCACTTT.